This TCR beta chain was retrieved from a study of beta chain features in type 1 diabetes. Reverse transcription of all isolated RNA meant that expressed TCRB transcripts were sequenced. The method was immunoSEQ multiplex PCR; TCRdb's version includes in-frame clones alone and lacks a portion of them. Of roughly 150,000 clones in the sample, around 8% are singletons; the top ten hold 0.94%. CDR1 and CDR2 (germline): SEHNR, FQNEAQ (reference sequence). V lost 5 bases, J lost 3 bases, and 9 bases stayed unmatched. The CDR3 extends over 16 amino acids. Study observations and caveats: TCRB CDR3 length was moderately but significantly reduced in all four CD4+ subsets of Type 1 diabetes patients.

Stem cell-like memory, regulatory, central memory and naive CD4+ cells were sorted via CD45RO/CCR7/CD25/CD127/CD95/CD27. Each of the sorted populations had a purity greater than 95%. About this clone itself: Antigen specificity is unknown.

The chain employs TRBV7-9 and TRBJ2-7, with 11 bases matching TRBD1. The sequence came from a woman aged 40 to 50 with type 1 diabetes. Material for sequencing was central memory CD4+ T cells from blood. The CDR3 is CASSPPGQGEIYEQYF. The CDR3 DNA reads as TGTGCCAGCAGCCCTCCGGGACAGGGGGAAATCTACGAGCAGTACTTC. The variable domain in full, completed from reference TRBV7-9 and TRBJ2-7, reads DTGVSQNPRHKITKRGQNVTFRCDPISEHNRLYWYRQTLGQGPEFLTYFQNEAQLEKSRLLSDRFSAERPKGSFSTLEIQRTEQGDSAMYLCASSPPGQGEIYEQYFGPGTRLTVT.